This TCR beta chain was identified during a study of cytotoxic CD8 clonotypes in ibrutinib-treated CLL. This clone was counted only a few times. This CDR3 comprises 14 residues. CDR1 and CDR2 from the germline V gene are LNHDA and SQIVND (reference sequence). V lost 3 bases, J lost 7 bases, and 14 bases lay in between. The assay was immunoSEQ multiplex PCR, and TCRdb's table has in-frame clones only and misses some. The table includes around 140,000 clones, 80% to 90% detected once. The sequencing here drew on PBMCs, taken after 24 months of ibrutinib treatment. This TCR was recovered from a human donor with chronic lymphocytic leukemia. V is TRBV19 and J is TRBJ2-3; D possibly matches TRBD1 or TRBD2 (5 bases each). The CDR3 region is CASSIDPGQNTQYF. The CDR3 DNA follows: TGTGCCAGTAGTATTGACCCGGGGCAAAATACGCAGTATTTT.